These T cell receptor beta chains were read from a single sample in a study of shared clonotypes between healthy human individuals. Repertoires were generated with immunoSEQ multiplex PCR, while TCRdb's copy carries only in-frame clones and drops some. The table shows some 690,000 clones, with 90% occurring only once. Sequencing was performed on memory CD8+ T cells from PBMCs. These TCRs come from a man aged 18-30 years in good health. Some clones in this sample may be carry-over from other donors' samples. Each CDR3 is given with its conserved first and last residue. Each record gives: D gene, J gene, V gene, clone size, CDR3 protein, CDR3 DNA. The D gene is left open where the match is weak. Not every row has a clone size; where given, it reads once, few, many or a size class.

>TRBD2|TRBJ2-3|TRBV13|NA
CASRLRLAGMLPDTQYF
TGTGCCAGCAGATTACGACTAGCGGGAATGTTGCCAGATACGCAGTATTTT
>NA|TRBJ2-3|TRBV5-8|NA
CASSQRRPRPSTDTQYF
TGTGCCAGCAGCCAGCGTCGGCCTCGTCCTAGCACAGATACGCAGTATTTT
>TRBD1|TRBJ2-1|TRBV4-1|NA
CASSPDRGRGNEQFF
TGCGCCAGCAGCCCGGACAGGGGCCGGGGCAATGAGCAGTTCTTC
>TRBD2|TRBJ2-1|TRBV12-5|NA
CASGWTSGRTEQFF
TGTGCTAGTGGCTGGACTAGCGGGAGGACTGAGCAGTTCTTC
>TRBD2|TRBJ2-1|TRBV7-9|NA
CASKLAGPKEQFF
TGTGCCAGCAAACTAGCGGGACCAAAGGAGCAGTTCTTC
>TRBD2|TRBJ2-1|TRBV29-1|NA
CSVRLAGREFF
TGCAGCGTTAGACTAGCGGGAAGGGAATTCTTC
>NA|TRBJ2-3|TRBV13|NA
CASSPGVPLRDTQYF
TGTGCCAGCAGCCCAGGGGTCCCTCTCAGGGATACGCAGTATTTT
>NA|TRBJ2-1|TRBV18|once
CASSPLRERSYNEQFF
TGTGCCAGCTCACCATTACGGGAGAGGTCCTACAATGAGCAGTTCTTC
>NA|TRBJ1-6|TRBV27|NA
CASSSAGSNSPLHF
TGTGCCAGCAGTTCGGCCGGGTCTAATTCACCCCTCCACTTT
>NA|TRBJ1-5|TRBV7-8|NA
CASSLAQRGGEPQHF
TGTGCCAGCAGCTTAGCGCAAAGAGGGGGGGAGCCCCAGCATTTT
>NA|TRBJ1-5|TRBV7-9|NA
CASSGGYSNQPQHF
TGTGCCAGCAGTGGGGGTTATAGCAATCAGCCCCAGCATTTT
>TRBD2|TRBJ2-1|TRBV7-9|NA
CASSRRQREYNEQFF
TGTGCCAGCAGCCGTCGACAGCGGGAGTACAATGAGCAGTTCTTC
>TRBD1|TRBJ2-7|TRBV14|NA
CASSQHRGAPSYEQYF
TGTGCCAGCAGCCAACACAGGGGCGCCCCCTCCTACGAGCAGTACTTC
>TRBD2|TRBJ2-7|TRBV7-8|once
CASSLAFLGGLAGGPYEQYF
TGTGCCAGCAGCTTAGCTTTCCTGGGGGGGCTAGCGGGAGGGCCCTACGAGCAGTACTTC
>TRBD2|TRBJ2-3|TRBV2|NA
CASSELAGSTDTQYF
TGTGCCAGCAGTGAACTAGCGGGGAGCACAGATACGCAGTATTTT
>NA|TRBJ2-2|TRBV6-5|NA
CASSPVVGNTGELFF
TGTGCCAGCAGTCCCGTTGTAGGGAACACCGGGGAGCTGTTTTTT
>TRBD1|TRBJ1-2|TRBV29-1|once
CSVDRIPRTGSYGYTF
TGCAGCGTTGACAGGATCCCCCGGACAGGCAGCTATGGCTACACCTTC
>TRBD2|TRBJ2-1|TRBV6-6|NA
CASSSPSGSSNEQFF
TGTGCCAGCAGTTCCCCTAGCGGGAGCTCTAATGAGCAGTTCTTC
>NA|TRBJ1-1|TRBV6-1|NA
CASSDYLGGLTEAFF
TGTGCCAGCAGTGATTATCTTGGGGGGCTCACTGAAGCTTTCTTT
>NA|TRBJ2-6|TRBV9|once
CASSVGAGANVLTF
TGTGCCAGCAGCGTTGGGGCGGGGGCCAACGTCCTGACTTTC
>NA|TRBJ2-3|TRBV28|NA
CASSPPPLTSTDTQYF
TGTGCCAGCAGTCCCCCCCCGCTGACTAGCACAGATACGCAGTATTTT
>TRBD1|TRBJ2-5|TRBV9|NA
CASSVDGQGGETQYF
TGTGCCAGCAGCGTAGATGGACAGGGGGGAGAGACCCAGTACTTC
>TRBD2|TRBJ2-7|TRBV4-1|NA
CASSQDGRSGRLGEQYF
TGCGCCAGCAGCCAAGATGGCCGTAGCGGGAGACTGGGCGAGCAGTACTTC